The 11 T cell receptor beta chains below were found in one sample sequenced in a study of blood T cells in healthy people across ages (dated by TCRdb to the mid-2010s). Library method: 5' RACE. The instrument was an Illumina HiSeq 2500. A second PCR of about 7 to 12 cycles was performed with a sample-barcoded 5' primer and a J-beta primer mix. TCRdb reworked the public reads: Q25 trimming with fastp, MiXCR clone assembly, productive beta chains retained. Rows merge per CDR3 protein into single entries with the most common DNA and genes. The sample contains hundreds of thousands of distinct CDR3 sequences, around half of them found a single time. 18% of the sample belongs to the ten largest clones. What was sequenced was blood. Source of these receptors: a man at least 80 years old in good health.

The rearrangement links TRBV2 to TRBJ2-3; D is undetermined. This CDR3 has 12 amino acids. Germline CDR1 reads SNHLY; CDR2 reads FYNNEI. With 2 bases removed from V and 9 bases from J, the gap between germline ends came to 9 bases. Here the CDR3 reads CASSELPTTQYF. For the CDR3, the DNA is TGTGCCAGCAGTGAACTCCCCACGACGCAGTATTTT.

The CDR3 bases are TGTGCCAGCAGTTTATCTGTCACCGGGACACGTGAAAAACTGTTTTTT. It codes for CASSLSVTGTREKLFF. V gene TRBV28 combines with J gene TRBJ1-4; maybe TRBD1 (6 bases). This CDR3 comprises 16 residues. Germline V lookup: CDR1 MDHEN, CDR2 SYDVKM. V was clipped by 1 base and J by 7 bases, with 16 bases between them.

This chain joins TRBV25-1 and TRBJ1-4; TRBD1 might be the D (5 bases). V lost 8 bases and J 7 bases, leaving 17 bases between the germline ends. Germline lookup yields CDR1 MGHDK and CDR2 SYGVNS. The CDR3 consists of 14 residues. The CDR3 region is CASRGDPRGEKLFF. The CDR3 bases are TGTGCCAGCCGAGGGGACCCTAGGGGTGAAAAACTGTTTTTT. Full variable domain (remainder filled in from reference TRBV25-1 and TRBJ1-4): EADIYQTPRYLVIGTGKKITLECSQTMGHDKMYWYQQDPGMELHLIHYSYGVNSTEKGDLSSESTVSRIRTEHFPLTLESARPSHTSQYLCASRGDPRGEKLFFGSGTQLSVL.

This clonotype was seen more than once but under ten times. The V and J genes are TRBV28 and TRBJ2-3, with TRBD1 identical over 7 bases. Germline V lookup: CDR1 MDHEN, CDR2 SYDVKM. The trim removed 4 bases at V and 9 bases at J, leaving 13 bases unmatched. The CDR3 runs to 15 residues. The chain's CDR3 is CASSSLGQGVSTQYF. For the CDR3, the DNA is TGTGCCAGCAGTTCCTTGGGGCAGGGGGTCAGCACGCAGTATTTT. The variable domain in full, with the rest retrieved from reference TRBV28 and TRBJ2-3, is DVKVTQSSRYLVKRTGEKVFLECVQDMDHENMFWYRQDPGLGLRLIYFSYDVKMKEKGDIPEGYSVSREKKERFSLILESASTNQTSMYLCASSSLGQGVSTQYFGPGTRLTVL.

This chain uses TRBV6-2 or TRBV6-3 with TRBJ1-2, with 8 bases lining up with TRBD1. J gave up 7 bases and V 2 bases, and 6 bases lay outside the gene matches. The germline V gene has CDR1 MNHEY and CDR2 SVGEGT. The CDR3 sequence is 14 residues long. The CDR3 coding sequence is TGTGCCAGCAGTTACCCACAGGGGGAAAGTGGCTACACCTTC. Its translation: CASSYPQGESGYTF.

This sequence joins TRBV5-1 and TRBJ2-5, with D tentatively TRBD1 (6 bases). The CDR3 is 18 residues long. V lost 5 bases and J 5 bases, leaving 28 bases between the germline ends. CDR1 and CDR2 from the germline V gene are SGHRS and YFSETQ. The CDR3 nucleotides read TGCGCCAGCAGACCGGACCCCACACCGGGACATTCTGGGGAGACCCAGTACTTC. It yields the protein CASRPDPTPGHSGETQYF.

A few counts support this clonotype. The chain carries TRBV7-9 and TRBJ1-4, with D perhaps matching TRBD1 (5 bases). The CDR3 extends over 15 amino acids. The V gene's germline CDR1 is SEHNR and CDR2 FQNEAQ (reference sequence). V was trimmed by 2 bases and J by 7 bases, leaving 14 bases between them. The CDR3 region has the DNA TGTGCCAGCAGCTTAACTACCGGGACGGTTGAAAAACTGTTTTTT. Its protein is CASSLTTGTVEKLFF. Full variable domain (missing parts from reference TRBV7-9 and TRBJ1-4): DTGVSQNPRHKITKRGQNVTFRCDPISEHNRLYWYRQTLGQGPEFLTYFQNEAQLEKSRLLSDRFSAERPKGSFSTLEIQRTEQGDSAMYLCASSLTTGTVEKLFFGSGTQLSVL.

The rearrangement uses TRBV11-1 and TRBJ2-7; the match to TRBD2 covers 11 bases. Germline CDR1 and CDR2: SGHAT and FQDESV (reference sequence). Trimming took 5 bases from V and 0 from J; bases not matched to a gene: 12. The CDR3 runs to 18 residues. The DNA of the CDR3 is TGTGCCAGCAGCATTACTACTAGCGGGAGCCGGAGCTCCTACGAGCAGTACTTC. Protein: CASSITTSGSRSSYEQYF.

The chain links TRBV4-2 to TRBJ1-1, with D unresolved. V lost 2 bases and J lost 4, with 14 bases in between. Germline-derived CDR1 and CDR2 are LGHNA and YNFKEQ. CDR3 length equals 15 residues. In DNA, the CDR3 is TGTGCCAGCAGCCAATTTAACAGCCCGAGCACTGAAGCTTTCTTT. Its protein product is CASSQFNSPSTEAFF.

This clonotype was detected only a few times. The chain links TRBV20-1 to TRBJ2-4; 10 bases are shared with TRBD2. With the DNA end fitting TRBJ2-7 better, the J assignment may be wrong. The CDR3 extends over 12 amino acids. Germline CDR1 DFQATT, CDR2 SNEGSKA (reference sequence). CDR3 nucleotides: TGCAGTGCTCCCGGGACTAGCGTCGAGCAGTACTTC. Translation: CSAPGTSVEQYF.

This clonotype has a count of ten or more. The V call is TRBV20-1, the J call TRBJ2-1; TRBD2 matches 13 bases. The V gene's germline CDR1 is DFQATT and CDR2 SNEGSKA (reference sequence). The V and J ends lost 0 bases and 8 bases, in that order; junction bases with no gene match: 4. The CDR3 has 15 amino acids. This CDR3 reads CSARDWTSGRDEQFF. CDR3 coding DNA: TGCAGTGCTAGAGATTGGACTAGCGGGAGAGATGAGCAGTTCTTC.